This T cell receptor beta chain appears in the sequencing data of a study of OX40 agonist ivuxolimab in advanced cancers. About this clone: Its matching antigen is unknown.

Assay: immunoSEQ multiplex PCR; the TCRdb copy retains only in-frame clones and omits some. This table has roughly 39,000 clones, 88% appearing once. The study, taken as a whole, reports: Individuals who were partial responders at 0.1-3.0 mg/kg had clonal expansion that ranked among the lowest.

The sequences come from CD4+ or CD8+ T cells sorted from blood, collected in a trial of the OX40 agonist ivuxolimab. This clonotype originated in an adult with an advanced solid tumor such as melanoma, head and neck, liver or kidney cancer.

In DNA form, the CDR3 reads TGTGCCACCAGCAGAGATCTAGCGGGAGGGGCGGAGACCCAGTACTTC. Amino acid sequence: CATSRDLAGGAETQYF. The J gene is TRBJ2-5, the V gene TRBV15, with 12 bases that match TRBD2. Germline-derived CDR1 and CDR2 are LNHNV and YYDKDF (reference sequence). This CDR3 is built from 16 residues. Unmatched junction bases numbered 4, after V lost 0 bases and J lost 5 bases.